This T cell receptor (beta chain) emerged from a study of blood T cells in healthy people across ages. Overall study findings and caveats: A roughly linear fall in TCR beta diversity per million T cells was seen with increasing age. Changes in expanded clonotypes were possibly confounded, as the CMV status of donors was unknown.

Every donor provided roughly 10 milliliters of peripheral blood. CDR3 length: 17 amino acids. Germline CDR1 reads PRHDT; CDR2 reads FYEKMQ (reference sequence). V lost 4 bases, J lost 1 base, and 8 bases stayed unmatched. Sample-barcoded 5' priming and a J-beta primer mix drove a second PCR of 7 to 11 cycles. Each cDNA molecule, via a template-switch adaptor with 12 random nucleotides, was tagged. TCRdb re-called the 5' RACE reads through MiXCR, storing one row per CDR3 protein. Among 1.5 million to 2 million distinct CDR3 sequences, 28% were seen once, and the ten largest hold more than 6%. This clonotype has just a few counts. Its target is not known.

Sequenced material: blood. The clonotype comes from a young woman in good health. The V and J genes are TRBV13 and TRBJ2-1, with 9 positions matching TRBD2. CDR3 region: CASSSTTSGLSYNEQFF. The CDR3 bases are TGTGCCAGCAGCTCGACGACTAGCGGTTTATCCTACAATGAGCAGTTCTTC. Drawing the rest from reference TRBV13 and TRBJ2-1, the complete variable domain is AAGVIQSPRHLIKEKRETATLKCYPIPRHDTVYWYQQGPGQDPQFLISFYEKMQSDKGSIPDRFSAQQFSDYHSELNMSSLELGDSALYFCASSSTTSGLSYNEQFFGPGTRLTVL.